This T cell receptor (beta chain) is from a study of T cells in Graves' hyperthyroidism and ophthalmopathy. Calling Graves' hyperthyroidism stable meant ophthalmopathy did not progress within 18 months. TCR beta CDR3 regions were amplified from RNA transcripts. First-round RT-PCR of the TCR CDR3 relied on the HTBI primer set. Each CDR3 protein gets one entry after TCRdb re-called the multiplex PCR reads with MiXCR. The repertoire consists of some 400,000 distinct CDR3 sequences, with 11% to 15% occurring once and the leading ten covering roughly 11%. In this sample, this clonotype turned up many times. Trimming pared 6 bases from V and 5 bases from J, leaving 10 bases between. Germline CDR1 is MNHNS and CDR2 is SASEGT. The CDR3 contains 12 residues.

Material: blood. This sequence joins TRBV6-1 and TRBJ1-2; D is uncertain. The TCR originated in an older woman with Graves' hyperthyroidism. The CDR3 sequence is CASSHPSYGYTF. The DNA of the CDR3 is TGTGCCAGCAGCCACCCTAGTTATGGCTACACCTTC.